The 30 T cell receptor beta chains below were found in one sample sequenced in a study of long-term antiretroviral therapy in people with HIV. At survey level, the immunoSEQ assay was run in its v3.0 version. TCRdb's copy holds only in-frame clones and misses some; the assay was immunoSEQ multiplex PCR. Of over 15,000 clones listed, about 80% are singletons. The sequencing used unsorted PBMCs, collected 2.1 years after starting antiretroviral therapy. Receptor source: a man aged 35-49 years with HIV.

V usage is TRBV27 and J usage is TRBJ2-7, with TRBD2 identical over 7 bases. Germline trimming cut 2 bases from V and 5 bases from J; bases unmatched to any gene: 6. Germline V gene data show CDR1 as MNHEY and CDR2 as SMNVEV (reference sequence). This CDR3 spans 14 amino acids. CDR3 sequence reads: CASSLGGGSDEQYF. The CDR3 DNA sequence: TGTGCCAGCAGTTTAGGGGGGGGTTCTGACGAGCAGTACTTC.

V and J are TRBV30 and TRBJ2-5, with 8 bases identical to TRBD1. TRBJ2-7 matches the DNA end more closely, so the J call is doubtful. The germline V gene encodes CDR1 GTSNPN and CDR2 SVGIG (reference sequence). This CDR3 contains 13 residues. The CDR3 DNA reads as TGTGCCTGGAGTGTACAGACAGGGGACGAGCAGTACTTC. Protein product: CAWSVQTGDEQYF.

A single count supports this clone. The CDR3 coding sequence is TGTGCCAGCAGCCCAGGCCCCTACTTGCCTAATGAAAAACTGTTTTTT. Its translation: CASSPGPYLPNEKLFF. The J gene is TRBJ1-4, the V gene TRBV6-6; D uncertain. Trimming took off 6 bases at V and 3 bases at J, with 17 bases between the two ends. Looked up from germline, CDR1 is MNHNY and CDR2 is SVGAGI (reference sequence). There are 16 residues in the CDR3.

The chain employs TRBV9 and TRBJ2-2; the match to TRBD1 covers 7 bases. The CDR3 is made up of 17 amino acids. Trimming took 3 bases from V and 6 from J; bases not matched to a gene: 14. Germline CDR1 SGDLS, CDR2 YYNGEE. The CDR3 region has the DNA TGTGCCAGCAGCGGGGCCGGAAAGGGGGCGCGTCCCGGGGAGCTGTTTTTT. Its protein is CASSGAGKGARPGELFF.

This clone was seen just once. The chain carries TRBV5-1 and TRBJ2-7, with D maybe TRBD2 (5 bases). CDR1 is SGHRS and CDR2 is YFSETQ in the germline V gene. The CDR3 covers 12 residues. Trimming left V 3 bases short and J 3 bases short, with 7 bases between. CDR3 protein: CASSSGLYEQYF. The CDR3 bases are TGCGCCAGCAGCTCTGGACTCTACGAGCAGTACTTC.

The chain couples TRBV9 to TRBJ2-7; either TRBD1 or TRBD2 may fit D (6 bases each). This CDR3 is 14 amino acids long. Trimming pared 0 bases from V and 3 bases from J, leaving 10 bases between. Germline V gives CDR1 SGDLS, CDR2 YYNGEE. In DNA, the CDR3 is TGTGCCAGCAGCGTAGGAGGGGGAGGCTACGAGCAGTACTTC. Translated: CASSVGGGGYEQYF.

The chain recombines TRBV9 with TRBJ1-6; D not resolved. The germline V gene encodes CDR1 SGDLS and CDR2 YYNGEE. The CDR3 covers 15 residues. V was shortened by 5 bases and J by 7 bases, with 16 bases between the two germline ends. CDR3 nucleotides: TGTGCCAGCAGTGGCGGGCCGGAGCGCAATTCACCCCTCCACTTT. This gives the protein CASSGGPERNSPLHF.

Here the CDR3 DNA reads TGTGCCAGCAGCCCAAGGACAGGGGACACCGGGGAGCTGTTTTTT. Residues: CASSPRTGDTGELFF. V and J are TRBV7-9 and TRBJ2-2, with 9 nucleotides matching TRBD1. The length of the CDR3 is 15 residues. The germline V gene encodes CDR1 SEHNR and CDR2 FQNEAQ (reference sequence). Unmatched junction bases numbered 4, after V lost 5 bases and J lost 3 bases.

In this sample, this clone turned up a few times. V gene TRBV7-9 combines with J gene TRBJ2-7; D uncertain. Germline CDR1 is SEHNR and CDR2 is FQNEAQ (reference sequence). The CDR3 contains 13 residues. Trimming shortened V by 4 bases and J by 4 bases, and 11 bases separated the two germline ends. CDR3 nucleotides: TGTGCCAGCAGCTCCCTCACTAAGTACGAGCAGTACTTC. This translates into CASSSLTKYEQYF.

The chain has TRBV2 and TRBJ1-1, with D possibly matching TRBD1 (6 bases). Trimming shortened V by 1 base and J by 1 base, and 19 bases separated the two germline ends. CDR1 SNHLY and CDR2 FYNNEI come from the germline V gene. CDR3 length: 18 amino acids. The DNA of the CDR3 is TGTGCCAGCAGTGAAGGTCGGGGGGCTGTTTATGGGAACACTGAAGCTTTCTTT. It is translated as CASSEGRGAVYGNTEAFF.

V gene TRBV5-8 combines with J gene TRBJ1-2; D is undetermined. The CDR3 runs to 14 residues. The germline V and J ends were trimmed by 5 bases and 6 bases, with 17 bases remaining between them. Per the germline V gene, CDR1 is SGHTS and CDR2 is YDEGEE. In DNA, the CDR3 is TGTGCCAGCAGGGCGAGGTGGTCGGATGATGGCTACACCTTC. Translated, it gives CASRARWSDDGYTF.

The chain joins TRBV6-1 to TRBJ1-3; the D gene is possibly TRBD1 (5 bases). V shed 1 base and J shed 4 bases, with 5 bases lying between them. CDR3 length equals 13 residues. From germline, CDR1 is MNHNS and CDR2 SASEGT. CDR3 region: CASSEGQGNTIYF. The CDR3, as DNA: TGTGCCAGCAGTGAAGGACAGGGAAACACCATATATTTT.

This chain connects TRBV5-6 to TRBJ1-1; possibly TRBD1 for D (5 bases). From germline, CDR1 is SGHDT and CDR2 YYEEEE. V lost 0 bases to trimming and J lost 6 bases, with 12 bases between them. The CDR3 has 14 amino acids. CDR3 protein: CASSLVGEGAEAFF. The CDR3 bases are TGTGCCAGCAGCTTGGTAGGGGAAGGAGCTGAAGCTTTCTTT.

The gene calls are TRBV7-8 and TRBJ1-5; D is uncertain. V was shortened by 1 base and J by 0 bases, with 7 bases between the two germline ends. Germline lookup yields CDR1 SGHVS and CDR2 FQNEAQ. The CDR3 contains 15 residues. CDR3 nucleotide sequence: TGTGCCAGCAGCTTAGGAGGACTTAGCAATCAGCCCCAGCATTTT. Its translation: CASSLGGLSNQPQHF.

CDR3 residues: CASNTGRGPSYEQYF. In DNA form, the CDR3 reads TGTGCCAGTAACACCGGCAGGGGTCCCTCCTACGAGCAGTACTTC. The chain combines TRBV19 with TRBJ2-7; D possibly corresponds to TRBD1 (6 bases). Germline V gives CDR1 LNHDA, CDR2 SQIVND (reference sequence). The CDR3 loop spans 15 amino acids. V was cut by 7 bases and J by 0 bases, with 16 bases left in between.

The gene calls are TRBV5-1 and TRBJ1-2; D possibly corresponds to TRBD1 (5 bases). Germline V gene lookup returns CDR1 SGHRS and CDR2 YFSETQ. The CDR3 is 15 amino acids. The V end was cut by 0 bases, the J end by 4 bases, with 13 bases between. The CDR3 loop reads CASSLGARAPYGYTF. For the CDR3, the DNA is TGCGCCAGCAGCTTGGGGGCCAGGGCCCCCTATGGCTACACCTTC.

This sequence joins TRBV11-2 and TRBJ2-3; 12 positions agree with TRBD2. The CDR3 has 16 amino acids. V lost 6 bases to trimming and J lost 3 bases; unmatched junction nucleotides: 7. Looked up from germline, CDR1 is SGHAT and CDR2 is FQNNGV. CDR3 DNA sequence: TGTGCCAGCAGGCCTTTCCTAGCGGGGGGGACAGATACGCAGTATTTT. This gives the protein CASRPFLAGGTDTQYF.

This sequence joins TRBV27 and TRBJ2-2; D not resolved. Germline V gene sequence: CDR1 MNHEY, CDR2 SMNVEV (reference sequence). The CDR3 sequence is 12 residues long. V was shortened by 5 bases and J by 3 bases, with 4 bases between the two germline ends. In DNA, the CDR3 is TGTGCCAGCAGTCTTGACACCGGGGAGCTGTTTTTT. Its protein is CASSLDTGELFF.

The chain carries TRBV13 and TRBJ2-7, with D possibly matching TRBD2 (5 bases). The V and J ends lost 5 bases and 3 bases respectively, with 5 bases between them. Looked up from germline, CDR1 is PRHDT and CDR2 is FYEKMQ (reference sequence). The CDR3 has 11 amino acids. The CDR3: CASSRGYEQYF. In nucleotides, the CDR3 is TGTGCCAGCAGCCGGGGCTACGAGCAGTACTTC.

CDR3 amino acids: CASSFLDSMNTEAFF. DNA for the CDR3: TGCGCCAGCAGCTTCCTGGACTCCATGAACACTGAAGCTTTCTTT. The chain carries TRBV5-1 and TRBJ1-1; unclear D gene. The CDR3 length is 15 residues. V lost 2 bases and J lost 0, with 11 bases in between. Per germline, CDR1 SGHRS and CDR2 YFSETQ. Full variable domain (remainder filled in from reference TRBV5-1 and TRBJ1-1): KAGVTQTPRYLIKTRGQQVTLSCSPISGHRSVSWYQQTPGQGLQFLFEYFSETQRNKGNFPGRFSGRQFSNSRSEMNVSTLELGDSALYLCASSFLDSMNTEAFFGQGTRLTVV.

The chain employs TRBV7-8 and TRBJ1-2, with D possibly matching TRBD1 (5 bases). CDR3 length: 15 residues. Germline V CDR1 and CDR2: SGHVS, FQNEAQ. V was shortened by 1 base and J by 4 bases, with 13 bases between the two germline ends. The CDR3, as DNA: TGTGCCAGCAGCTTAGTGGAGGGAAGGGGCTATGGCTACACCTTC. Translation: CASSLVEGRGYGYTF.

The CDR3 reads CASSPLAGNNNEQFF. CDR3 nucleotides: TGTGCCAGCAGCCCTCTAGCGGGGAACAACAATGAGCAGTTCTTC. The rearrangement joins TRBV25-1 to TRBJ2-1; 9 nucleotides agree with TRBD2. Germline CDR1 MGHDK, CDR2 SYGVNS. V was clipped by 6 bases and J by 5 bases; unmatched bases: 8. The CDR3 runs to 15 residues. Full variable domain (missing parts from reference TRBV25-1 and TRBJ2-1): EADIYQTPRYLVIGTGKKITLECSQTMGHDKMYWYQQDPGMELHLIHYSYGVNSTEKGDLSSESTVSRIRTEHFPLTLESARPSHTSQYLCASSPLAGNNNEQFFGPGTRLTVL.

This chain links TRBV5-1 with TRBJ2-1; no clear D gene. The germline CDR1 and CDR2 sequences are SGHRS and YFSETQ. Between the trimmed V and J ends, which lost 5 bases and 0 bases, there was a span of 12 bases. The CDR3 has 15 residues. As DNA, the CDR3 is TGCGCCAGCAGGCACCTAGAGGCCTCCTACAATGAGCAGTTCTTC. It specifies CASRHLEASYNEQFF. The full variable domain, completed using reference TRBV5-1 and TRBJ2-1, is KAGVTQTPRYLIKTRGQQVTLSCSPISGHRSVSWYQQTPGQGLQFLFEYFSETQRNKGNFPGRFSGRQFSNSRSEMNVSTLELGDSALYLCASRHLEASYNEQFFGPGTRLTVL.

V and J are TRBV18 and TRBJ2-7; the match to TRBD1 covers 7 bases. V lost 4 bases and J lost 0; bases outside the gene matches: 6. The CDR3 extends over 15 amino acids. Germline V gene sequence: CDR1 KGHSH, CDR2 LQKENI. The CDR3 DNA reads as TGTGCCAGCTCACTCTATGACAGGGTCTCCTACGAGCAGTACTTC. Its translation: CASSLYDRVSYEQYF.

The V and J genes are TRBV25-1 and TRBJ2-1, with 10 nucleotides matching TRBD2. CDR1 is MGHDK, CDR2 SYGVNS, per germline. The CDR3 is 15 amino acids. V lost 6 bases to trimming and J lost 7 bases; unmatched junction nucleotides: 9. CDR3 DNA: TGTGCCAGCAGCTCCATAGCGGGGGGTAGAAATGAGCAGTTCTTC. It codes for CASSSIAGGRNEQFF.

The genes are TRBV5-8 and TRBJ2-5, with D uncertain. The CDR3 covers 14 residues. Germline CDR1 and CDR2: SGHTS and YDEGEE. With 0 bases removed from V and 5 bases from J, the gap between germline ends came to 11 bases. DNA for the CDR3: TGTGCCAGCAGCTTGGGGGTCCTCTCCGAGACCCAGTACTTC. It codes for CASSLGVLSETQYF.

This chain joins TRBV7-2 and TRBJ2-1, with D perhaps matching TRBD1 or TRBD2 (5 bases each). The V end lost 5 bases, the J end lost 0 bases, and 14 bases lay between the germline ends. Germline loops: CDR1 SGHTA, CDR2 FQGNSA. This CDR3 contains 16 residues. Here the CDR3 reads CASSPRGSSSYNEQFF. CDR3 coding DNA: TGTGCCAGCAGCCCCCGGGGCAGCAGCTCCTACAATGAGCAGTTCTTC.

V usage is TRBV5-4 and J usage is TRBJ1-1; 9 bases match TRBD1. From germline, CDR1 is SGHNT and CDR2 YYREEE (reference sequence). The junction had 6 bases not matched to a gene; V was cut back by 4 bases and J by 2 bases. The CDR3 totals 15 residues. CDR3 sequence: CASSVGTGQNTEAFF. The CDR3 DNA follows: TGTGCCAGCAGCGTCGGGACAGGGCAAAACACTGAAGCTTTCTTT.

In nucleotides, the CDR3 is TGCGCCAGCAGCGTACAGGGGGCTGGCACAGATACGCAGTATTTT. Translated, it gives CASSVQGAGTDTQYF. The V and J genes are TRBV5-1 and TRBJ2-3; TRBD1 agrees at 9 bases. V was pared by 4 bases and J by 1 base, with 4 bases of the junction left unmatched. There are 15 residues in the CDR3. Germline V gene lookup returns CDR1 SGHRS and CDR2 YFSETQ.

The chain joins TRBV2 to TRBJ2-7; D is unresolved. The germline V gene has CDR1 SNHLY and CDR2 FYNNEI. This CDR3 contains 10 residues. V lost 9 bases and J 3 bases, leaving 6 bases between the germline ends. CDR3: CASTSYEQYF. The DNA for the CDR3 is TGTGCCAGTACAAGCTACGAGCAGTACTTC. Full variable domain (missing parts from reference TRBV2 and TRBJ2-7): EPEVTQTPSHQVTQMGQEVILRCVPISNHLYFYWYRQILGQKVEFLVSFYNNEISEKSEIFDDQFSVERPDGSNFTLKIRSTKLEDSAMYFCASTSYEQYFGPGTRLTVT.